This T cell receptor (beta chain) comes out of a study of T cell responses to AZD1222 COVID-19 vaccine. Study-wide findings and caveats: The peak T cell response came first, and repertoires were sampled only after it. Only a handful of AZD1222 recipients, six or seven in all, had baseline seropositivity. Reportedly, nearly half of unique spike TCRs recognized epitopes outside B.1.351/B.1.1.7 mutations. Donors skewed white British and female; clonal diversity was possibly underestimated.

As to this clone: Its antigen is not identified.

Repertoires were generated with immunoSEQ multiplex PCR, while TCRdb's copy carries only in-frame clones and drops some. Among tens of thousands of clones listed, over 75% were seen once. Trimming cost V 4 bases and J 1 base, with 11 bases left between them. Germline CDR1 and CDR2: SGHTS and YDEGEE. The CDR3 covers 14 residues. Sample: peripheral blood, taken 28 days after the second AZD1222 dose. The chain carries TRBV5-8 and TRBJ1-1; D is perhaps TRBD1 (5 bases). The receptor's source is an adult who received the AZD1222 COVID-19 vaccine. The CDR3 coding sequence is TGTGCCAGCAGCATAGCCGGGGCGAACACTGAAGCTTTCTTT. Translation gives CASSIAGANTEAFF.